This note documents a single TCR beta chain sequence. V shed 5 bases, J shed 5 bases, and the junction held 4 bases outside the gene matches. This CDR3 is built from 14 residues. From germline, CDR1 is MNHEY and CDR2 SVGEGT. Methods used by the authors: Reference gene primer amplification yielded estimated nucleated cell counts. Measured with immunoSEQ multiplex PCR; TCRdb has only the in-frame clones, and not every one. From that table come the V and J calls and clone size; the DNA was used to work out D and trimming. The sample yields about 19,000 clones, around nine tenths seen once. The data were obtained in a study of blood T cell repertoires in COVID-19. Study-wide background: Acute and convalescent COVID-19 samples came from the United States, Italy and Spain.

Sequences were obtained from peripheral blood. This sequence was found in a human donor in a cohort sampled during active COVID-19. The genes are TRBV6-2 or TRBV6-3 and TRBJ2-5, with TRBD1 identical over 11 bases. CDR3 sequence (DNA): TGTGCCAGCAGTGGACAGGGGGCAGGGGAGACCCAGTACTTC. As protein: CASSGQGAGETQYF.